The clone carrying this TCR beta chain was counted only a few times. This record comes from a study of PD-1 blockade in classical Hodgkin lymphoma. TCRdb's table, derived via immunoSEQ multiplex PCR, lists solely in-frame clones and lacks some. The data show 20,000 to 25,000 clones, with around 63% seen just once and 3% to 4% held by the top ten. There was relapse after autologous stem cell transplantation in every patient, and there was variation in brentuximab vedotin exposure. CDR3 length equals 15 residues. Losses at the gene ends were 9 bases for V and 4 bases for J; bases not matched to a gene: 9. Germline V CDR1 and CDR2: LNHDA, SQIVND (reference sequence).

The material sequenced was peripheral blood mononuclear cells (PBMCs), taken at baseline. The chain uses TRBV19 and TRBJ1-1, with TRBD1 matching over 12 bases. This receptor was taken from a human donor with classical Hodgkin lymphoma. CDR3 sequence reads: CASIPGQGAFTEAFF. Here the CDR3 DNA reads TGTGCCAGCATTCCGGGACAGGGGGCGTTCACTGAAGCTTTCTTT.